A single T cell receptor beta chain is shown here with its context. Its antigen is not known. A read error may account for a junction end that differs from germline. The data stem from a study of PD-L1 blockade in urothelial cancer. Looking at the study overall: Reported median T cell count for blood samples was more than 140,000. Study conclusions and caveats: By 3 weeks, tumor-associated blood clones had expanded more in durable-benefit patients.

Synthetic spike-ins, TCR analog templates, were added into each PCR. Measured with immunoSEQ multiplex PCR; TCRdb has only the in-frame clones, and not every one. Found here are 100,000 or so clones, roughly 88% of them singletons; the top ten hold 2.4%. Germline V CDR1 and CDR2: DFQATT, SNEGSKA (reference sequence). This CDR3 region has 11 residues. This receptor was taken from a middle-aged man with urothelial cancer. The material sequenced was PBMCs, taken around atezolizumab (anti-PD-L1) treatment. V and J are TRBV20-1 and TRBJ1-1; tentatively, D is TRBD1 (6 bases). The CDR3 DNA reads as TGCAGTGGGACGGGGGGCACTGGAGCTTTCTTT. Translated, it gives CSGTGGTGAFF.